Presented here are 10 T cell receptor beta chains from one specimen sequenced in a study of blood T cell repertoires in COVID-19. Repertoires were generated with immunoSEQ multiplex PCR, while TCRdb's copy carries only in-frame clones and drops some. The table includes about 330,000 clones, about 88% detected once. The sample consisted of PBMCs or T cells enriched from blood (not recorded which). Source of these receptors: a woman aged 25-40 years who had recovered from COVID-19.

The J gene is TRBJ2-3, the V gene TRBV7-8; 14 positions agree with TRBD2. The CDR3 extends over 19 amino acids. The germline CDR1 and CDR2 sequences are SGHVS and FQNEAQ. The trim removed 1 base at V and 2 bases at J, leaving 8 bases unmatched. DNA for the CDR3: TGTGCCAGCAGCTTAGTTTCCCGACTAGCGGGGGGGCCCACAGATACGCAGTATTTT. Its translation is CASSLVSRLAGGPTDTQYF.

The chain is built from TRBV24-1 and TRBJ1-6, with 11 bases lining up with TRBD1. CDR1 KGHDR and CDR2 SFDVKD come from the germline V gene. V shed 2 bases and J 9 bases; nucleotides not matched to a gene: 5. CDR3 size: 16 residues. The CDR3 protein is CATSDSGQGASSPLHF. The DNA for the CDR3 is TGTGCCACCAGTGATTCAGGACAGGGGGCTAGTTCACCCCTCCACTTT.

V is TRBV30 and J is TRBJ1-2; no firm D call. Germline V gene lookup returns CDR1 GTSNPN and CDR2 SVGIG (reference sequence). The CDR3 extends over 16 amino acids. V was pared by 0 bases and J by 5 bases, with 19 bases between. DNA of the CDR3: TGTGCCTGGAGTGTTTCGGGGAGGCTCTCCGCTTATGGCTACACCTTC. Translation: CAWSVSGRLSAYGYTF.

The chain employs TRBV5-4 and TRBJ1-3; D remains unclear. Germline CDR1 is SGHNT and CDR2 is YYREEE (reference sequence). V was shortened by 2 bases and J by 1 base, with 10 bases between the two germline ends. CDR3 length: 15 amino acids. CDR3 sequence: CASSLGGSSGNTIYF. In nucleotides, the CDR3 is TGTGCCAGCAGCTTAGGAGGATCTTCTGGAAACACCATATATTTT.

Of note for this clone: The same CDR3 also results from other DNA sequences found in this sample. The chain links TRBV27 to TRBJ1-6; possible D gene TRBD1, 5 bases. Trimming removed 7 bases from V and 7 bases from J, with 17 bases in between. There are 15 residues in the CDR3. Germline V gene lookup returns CDR1 MNHEY and CDR2 SMNVEV (reference sequence). The CDR3 reads CASIKTTGGNSPLHF. CDR3 in DNA: TGTGCCAGCATCAAAACCACGGGGGGAAATTCACCCCTCCACTTT.

The table lists this clone with a few counts. V is TRBV30 and J is TRBJ2-7; the D gene is possibly TRBD1 (5 bases). Trimming stripped 1 base from V and 7 bases from J, with 11 bases between. The CDR3 has 12 residues. Germline V gene sequence: CDR1 GTSNPN, CDR2 SVGIG (reference sequence). Here the CDR3 reads CAWSGQPWEQYF. DNA for the CDR3: TGTGCCTGGAGTGGACAGCCCTGGGAGCAGTACTTC.

The chain uses TRBV6-1 and TRBJ2-7, with 7 bases fitting TRBD2. Germline V CDR1 and CDR2: MNHNS, SASEGT. This CDR3 has 13 amino acids. J gave up 4 bases and V 2 bases, and 2 bases lay outside the gene matches. CDR3 sequence: CASSEWEGYEQYF. CDR3 bases: TGTGCCAGCAGTGAATGGGAGGGTTACGAGCAGTACTTC.

The chain couples TRBV29-1 to TRBJ2-1, with 7 bases that match TRBD2. The CDR3 sequence is 15 residues long. CDR1 and CDR2 (germline): SQVTM, ANQGSEA. V lost 5 bases to trimming and J lost 4 bases; unmatched junction nucleotides: 11. CDR3 residues: CSVLGGDGRYNEQFF. The CDR3 DNA sequence: TGCAGCGTTTTGGGGGGGGACGGCCGATACAATGAGCAGTTCTTC.

The J gene is TRBJ2-1, the V gene TRBV6-2 or TRBV6-3; 7 nucleotides match TRBD1. This CDR3 spans 13 amino acids. The junction had 6 bases not matched to a gene; V was cut back by 5 bases and J by 8 bases. Germline loops: CDR1 MNHEY, CDR2 SVGEGT. The CDR3 DNA reads TGTGCCAGCAGTCCCAGGGGGTTCGATGAGCAGTTCTTC. Encoded protein: CASSPRGFDEQFF.

This chain connects TRBV11-3 to TRBJ2-7, with TRBD2 as a possible D gene (6 bases). This CDR3 region has 15 residues. Germline lookup yields CDR1 SGHNT and CDR2 YENEEA. V gave up 5 bases and J gave up 0 bases, with 14 bases separating them. The CDR3 is CASSPGGDHSYEQYF. The CDR3 DNA follows: TGTGCCAGCAGCCCAGGAGGGGATCACTCCTACGAGCAGTACTTC.